The clone carrying this T cell receptor beta chain was seen repeatedly, ten times or more. Its antigen is not identified. This entry is derived from a study of response to subunit inactivated influenza vaccine. Study results and caveats: Authors suggested seasonal influenza vaccinations each recruit few new T cells.

Germline CDR1 reads SGHVS; CDR2 reads FNYEAQ. V was trimmed by 6 bases and J by 4 bases, leaving 11 bases between them. The CDR3 is made up of 13 amino acids. TCRdb reanalysed the RT-PCR reads using MiXCR and keeps one entry per CDR3 protein. The sample holds 500,000 to 600,000 distinct CDR3 sequences, approximately 13% seen once. This rearrangement joins TRBV7-6 to TRBJ2-3, with D unresolved. The clonotype comes from a man aged 50 to 59 who received an inactivated influenza vaccine. Source: PBMCs from blood, taken 45 days after vaccination. CDR3 region: CASRPEGSDTQYF. CDR3 nucleotides: TGTGCCAGCAGGCCTGAAGGGTCAGATACGCAGTATTTT.